This T cell receptor (beta chain) was found in a study of cytomegalovirus exposure and HLA in healthy donors. A multiplex PCR was run with 60 Vbeta primers and 13 Jbeta primers. Sequenced by immunoSEQ multiplex PCR; TCRdb stores in-frame clones only, minus some. The table includes some 150,000 clones, 76% detected once. J was trimmed by 5 bases and V by 4 bases; bases with no gene match: 9. The V gene's germline CDR1 is MGHDK and CDR2 SYGVNS. This CDR3 has 16 residues. The sequence was obtained from a female donor in good health and CMV-seropositive. The chain carries TRBV25-1 and TRBJ2-2, with 8 bases that match TRBD1. The sequenced sample consisted of PBMCs. CDR3 sequence reads: CASSALTGALTGELFF. The CDR3 DNA reads TGTGCCAGCAGTGCATTGACAGGGGCGTTAACCGGGGAGCTGTTTTTT.